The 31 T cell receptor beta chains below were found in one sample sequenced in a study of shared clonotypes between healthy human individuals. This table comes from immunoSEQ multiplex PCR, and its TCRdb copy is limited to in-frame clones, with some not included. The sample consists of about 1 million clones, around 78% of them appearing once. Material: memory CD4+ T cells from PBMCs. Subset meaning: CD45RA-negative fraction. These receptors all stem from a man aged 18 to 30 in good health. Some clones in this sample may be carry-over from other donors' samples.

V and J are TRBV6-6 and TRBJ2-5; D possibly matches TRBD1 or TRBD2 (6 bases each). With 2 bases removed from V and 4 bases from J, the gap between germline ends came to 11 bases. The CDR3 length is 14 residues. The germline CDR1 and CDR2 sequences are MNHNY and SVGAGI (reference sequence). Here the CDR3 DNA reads TGTGCCAGCAGTTACGTCGGGGGCTCAGAGACCCAGTACTTC. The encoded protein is CASSYVGGSETQYF.

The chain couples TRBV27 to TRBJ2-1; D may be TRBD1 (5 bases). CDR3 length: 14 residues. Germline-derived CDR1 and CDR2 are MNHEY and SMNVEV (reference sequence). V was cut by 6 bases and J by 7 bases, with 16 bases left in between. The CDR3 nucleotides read TGTGCCAGCAGCCCTCTAGGGGTAGGGAATGAGCAGTTCTTC. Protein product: CASSPLGVGNEQFF.

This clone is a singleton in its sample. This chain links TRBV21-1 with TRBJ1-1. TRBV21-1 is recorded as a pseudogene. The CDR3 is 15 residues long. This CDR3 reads CASSKERVMNTEAFF. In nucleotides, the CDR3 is TGTGCCAGCAGCAAAGAAAGGGTTATGAACACTGAAGCTTTCTTT.

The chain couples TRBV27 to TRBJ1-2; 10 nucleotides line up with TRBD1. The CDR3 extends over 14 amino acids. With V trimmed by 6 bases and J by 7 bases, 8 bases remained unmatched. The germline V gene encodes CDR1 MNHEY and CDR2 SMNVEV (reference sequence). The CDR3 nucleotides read TGTGCCAGCAGGCCGGGACAGGGGCTCGGTGGCTACACCTTC. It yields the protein CASRPGQGLGGYTF.

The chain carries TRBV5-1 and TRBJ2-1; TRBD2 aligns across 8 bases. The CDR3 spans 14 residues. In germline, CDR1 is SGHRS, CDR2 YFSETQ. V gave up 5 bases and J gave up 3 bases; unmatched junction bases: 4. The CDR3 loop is CASRAGAIYNEQFF. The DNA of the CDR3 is TGCGCCAGCAGAGCGGGAGCAATCTACAATGAGCAGTTCTTC.

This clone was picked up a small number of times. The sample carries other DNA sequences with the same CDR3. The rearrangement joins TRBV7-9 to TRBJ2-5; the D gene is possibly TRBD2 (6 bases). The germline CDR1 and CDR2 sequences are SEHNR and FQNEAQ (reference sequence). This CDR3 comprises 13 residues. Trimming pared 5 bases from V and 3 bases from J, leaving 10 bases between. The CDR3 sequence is CASSPGGKETQYF. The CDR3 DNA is TGTGCCAGCAGCCCCGGGGGAAAAGAGACCCAGTACTTC.

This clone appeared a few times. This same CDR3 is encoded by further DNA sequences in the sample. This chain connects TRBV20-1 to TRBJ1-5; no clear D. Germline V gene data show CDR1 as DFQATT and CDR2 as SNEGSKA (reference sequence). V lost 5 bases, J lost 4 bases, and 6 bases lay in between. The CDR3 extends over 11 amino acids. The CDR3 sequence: CSALSNQPQHF. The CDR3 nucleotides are TGCAGTGCTCTTAGTAATCAGCCCCAGCATTTT.

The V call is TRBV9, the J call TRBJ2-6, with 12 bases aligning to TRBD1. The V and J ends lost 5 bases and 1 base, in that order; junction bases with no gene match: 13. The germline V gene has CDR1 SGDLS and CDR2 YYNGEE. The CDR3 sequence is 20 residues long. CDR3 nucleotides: TGTGCCAGCAGTCAAGAATGGGACAGGGGGCTTCCATCTGGGGCCAACGTCCTGACTTTC. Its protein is CASSQEWDRGLPSGANVLTF.

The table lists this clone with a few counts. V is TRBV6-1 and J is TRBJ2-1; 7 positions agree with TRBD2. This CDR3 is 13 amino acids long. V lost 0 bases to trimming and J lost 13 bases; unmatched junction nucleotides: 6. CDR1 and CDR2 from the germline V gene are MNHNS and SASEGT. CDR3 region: CASSEAWGLTQFF. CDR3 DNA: TGTGCCAGCAGTGAAGCTTGGGGACTAACACAGTTCTTC.

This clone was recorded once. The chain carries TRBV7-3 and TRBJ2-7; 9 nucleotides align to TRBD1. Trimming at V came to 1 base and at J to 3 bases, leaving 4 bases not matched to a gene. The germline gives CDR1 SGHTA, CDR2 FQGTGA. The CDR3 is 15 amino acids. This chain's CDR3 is CASSLSGTGYYEQYF. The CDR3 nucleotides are TGTGCCAGCAGCTTAAGTGGGACAGGGTACTACGAGCAGTACTTC.

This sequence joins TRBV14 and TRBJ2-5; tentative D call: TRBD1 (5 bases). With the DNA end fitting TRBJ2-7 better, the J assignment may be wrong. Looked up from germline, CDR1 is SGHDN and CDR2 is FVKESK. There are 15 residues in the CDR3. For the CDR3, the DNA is TGTGCCAGCAGCCCTCTTACAGGCTTCTCCTACGAGCAGTACTTC. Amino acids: CASSPLTGFSYEQYF.

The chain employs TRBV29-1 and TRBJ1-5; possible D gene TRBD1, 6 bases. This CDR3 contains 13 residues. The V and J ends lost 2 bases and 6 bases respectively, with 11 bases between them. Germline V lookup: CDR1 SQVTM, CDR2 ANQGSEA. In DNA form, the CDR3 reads TGCAGCGTTGAATCAGGGGCAGGTCAGCCCCAGCATTTT. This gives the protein CSVESGAGQPQHF.

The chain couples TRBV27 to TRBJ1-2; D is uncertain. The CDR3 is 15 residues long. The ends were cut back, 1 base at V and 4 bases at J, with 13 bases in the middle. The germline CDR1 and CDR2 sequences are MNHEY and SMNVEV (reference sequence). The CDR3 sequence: CASSLFGRRLYGYTF. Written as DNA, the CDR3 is TGTGCCAGCAGTTTATTTGGGCGTCGCCTCTATGGCTACACCTTC.

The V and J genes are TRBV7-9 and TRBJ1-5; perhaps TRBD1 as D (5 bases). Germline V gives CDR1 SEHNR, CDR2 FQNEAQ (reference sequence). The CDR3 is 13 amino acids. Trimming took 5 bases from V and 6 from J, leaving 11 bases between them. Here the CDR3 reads CASSKQGSQPQHF. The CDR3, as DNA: TGTGCCAGCAGCAAGCAGGGAAGTCAGCCCCAGCATTTT.

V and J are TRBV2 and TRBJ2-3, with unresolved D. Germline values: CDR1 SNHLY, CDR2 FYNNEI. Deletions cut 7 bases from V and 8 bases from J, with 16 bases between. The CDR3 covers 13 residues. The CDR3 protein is CASNPSLSSTQYF. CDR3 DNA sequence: TGTGCCAGCAATCCCTCCCTTAGCTCTACGCAGTATTTT. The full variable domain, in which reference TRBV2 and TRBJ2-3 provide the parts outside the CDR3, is EPEVTQTPSHQVTQMGQEVILRCVPISNHLYFYWYRQILGQKVEFLVSFYNNEISEKSEIFDDQFSVERPDGSNFTLKIRSTKLEDSAMYFCASNPSLSSTQYFGPGTRLTVL.

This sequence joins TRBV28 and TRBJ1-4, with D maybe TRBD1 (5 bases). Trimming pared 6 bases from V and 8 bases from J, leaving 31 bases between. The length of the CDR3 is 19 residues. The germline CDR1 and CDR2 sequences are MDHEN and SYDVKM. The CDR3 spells CASSRTGTRLDLTVEKLFF. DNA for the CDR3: TGTGCCAGCAGCCGAACCGGGACCCGATTGGACTTGACGGTGGAAAAACTGTTTTTT.

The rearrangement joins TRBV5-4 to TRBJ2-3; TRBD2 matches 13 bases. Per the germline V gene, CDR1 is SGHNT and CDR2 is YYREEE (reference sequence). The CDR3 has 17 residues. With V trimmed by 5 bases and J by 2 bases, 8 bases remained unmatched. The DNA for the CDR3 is TGTGCCAGCAGAAGGGGACTAGCGGGAACCTCCACAGATACGCAGTATTTT. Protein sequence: CASRRGLAGTSTDTQYF.

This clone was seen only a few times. CDR3 DNA: TGTGCCAGCAGTGTGAGATACTCCTACAATGAGCAGTTCTTC. This codes for CASSVRYSYNEQFF. The chain carries TRBV6-4 and TRBJ2-1; D gene unclear. The CDR3 is 14 amino acids. The germline V gene has CDR1 MRHNA and CDR2 SNTAGT. Trimming left V 4 bases short and J 0 bases short, with 7 bases between.

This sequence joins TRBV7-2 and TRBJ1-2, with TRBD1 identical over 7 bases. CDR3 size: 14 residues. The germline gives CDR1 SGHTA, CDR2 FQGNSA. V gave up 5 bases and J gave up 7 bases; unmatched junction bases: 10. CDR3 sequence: CASSRGEGARGYTF. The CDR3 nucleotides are TGTGCCAGCAGCCGCGGGGAGGGGGCGCGTGGCTACACCTTC.

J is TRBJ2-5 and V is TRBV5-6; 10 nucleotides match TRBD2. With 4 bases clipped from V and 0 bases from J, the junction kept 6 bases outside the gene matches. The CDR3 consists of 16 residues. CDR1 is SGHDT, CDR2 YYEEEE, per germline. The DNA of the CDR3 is TGTGCCAGCAGCCGGGGACTAGCGTCGTACCAAGAGACCCAGTACTTC. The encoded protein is CASSRGLASYQETQYF.

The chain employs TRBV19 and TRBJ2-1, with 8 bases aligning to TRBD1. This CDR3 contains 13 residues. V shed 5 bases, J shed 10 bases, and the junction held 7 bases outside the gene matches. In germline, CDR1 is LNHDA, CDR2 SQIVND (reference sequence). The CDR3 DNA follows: TGTGCCAGTAGTGTCCCAGGGGGCATGGAGCAGTTCTTC. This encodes CASSVPGGMEQFF.

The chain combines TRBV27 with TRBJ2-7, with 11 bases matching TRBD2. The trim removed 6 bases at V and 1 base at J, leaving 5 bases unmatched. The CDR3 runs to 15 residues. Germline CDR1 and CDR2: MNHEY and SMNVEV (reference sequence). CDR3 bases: TGTGCCAGCAGAACCGGGACTAGCGGATCCTACGAGCAGTACTTC. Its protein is CASRTGTSGSYEQYF.

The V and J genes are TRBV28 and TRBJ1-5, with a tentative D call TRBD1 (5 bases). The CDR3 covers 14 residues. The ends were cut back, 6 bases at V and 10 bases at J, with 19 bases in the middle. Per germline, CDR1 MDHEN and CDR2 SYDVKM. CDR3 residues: CASRFHSGGAPQHF. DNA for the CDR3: TGTGCCAGCAGGTTCCATAGCGGCGGGGCACCCCAGCATTTT.

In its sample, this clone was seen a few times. The DNA for the CDR3 is TGTGCCAGCTCACCACCGATGCGGGATGAAGCTTTCTTT. Its translation: CASSPPMRDEAFF. This chain links TRBV18 with TRBJ1-1; D call uncertain. Germline V gene data show CDR1 as KGHSH and CDR2 as LQKENI. Trimming cost V 0 bases and J 7 bases, with 9 bases left between them. This CDR3 has 13 residues.

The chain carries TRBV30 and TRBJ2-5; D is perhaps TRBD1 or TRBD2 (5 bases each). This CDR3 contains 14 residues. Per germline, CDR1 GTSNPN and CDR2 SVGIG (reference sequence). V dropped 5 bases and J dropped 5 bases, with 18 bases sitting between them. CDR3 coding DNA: TGTGCCTGGGGGGGTCTCGTGGGTTTGGAGACCCAGTACTTC. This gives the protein CAWGGLVGLETQYF.

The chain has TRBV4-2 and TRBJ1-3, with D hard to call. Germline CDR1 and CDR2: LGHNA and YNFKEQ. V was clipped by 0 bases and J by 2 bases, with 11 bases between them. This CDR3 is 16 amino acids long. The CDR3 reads CASSQDALLPGNTIYF. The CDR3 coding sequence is TGTGCCAGCAGCCAAGATGCCTTACTGCCTGGAAACACCATATATTTT.

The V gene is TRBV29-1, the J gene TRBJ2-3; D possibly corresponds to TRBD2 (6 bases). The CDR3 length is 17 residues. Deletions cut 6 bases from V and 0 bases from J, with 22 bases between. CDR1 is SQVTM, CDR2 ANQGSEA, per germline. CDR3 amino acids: CSVPAGGRVRSTDTQYF. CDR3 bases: TGCAGCGTCCCAGCCGGGGGTCGGGTCCGAAGCACAGATACGCAGTATTTT.

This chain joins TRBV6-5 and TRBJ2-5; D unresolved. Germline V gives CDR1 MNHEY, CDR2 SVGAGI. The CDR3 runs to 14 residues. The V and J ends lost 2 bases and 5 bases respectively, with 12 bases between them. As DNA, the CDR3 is TGTGCCAGCAGTTACGGACGTCTCAGCGAGACCCAGTACTTC. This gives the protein CASSYGRLSETQYF.

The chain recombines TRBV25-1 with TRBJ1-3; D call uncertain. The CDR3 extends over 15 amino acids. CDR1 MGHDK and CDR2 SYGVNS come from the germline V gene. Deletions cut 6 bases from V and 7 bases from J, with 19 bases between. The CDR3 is CASSPVTAGGNTIYF. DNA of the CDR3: TGTGCCAGCAGCCCAGTAACGGCGGGCGGGAACACCATATATTTT.

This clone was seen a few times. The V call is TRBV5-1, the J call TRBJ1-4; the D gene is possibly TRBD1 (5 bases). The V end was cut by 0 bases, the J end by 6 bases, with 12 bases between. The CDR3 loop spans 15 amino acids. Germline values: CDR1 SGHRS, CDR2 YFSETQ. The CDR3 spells CASSLGPGIDEKLFF. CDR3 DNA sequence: TGCGCCAGCAGCTTGGGGCCAGGGATTGATGAAAAACTGTTTTTT.

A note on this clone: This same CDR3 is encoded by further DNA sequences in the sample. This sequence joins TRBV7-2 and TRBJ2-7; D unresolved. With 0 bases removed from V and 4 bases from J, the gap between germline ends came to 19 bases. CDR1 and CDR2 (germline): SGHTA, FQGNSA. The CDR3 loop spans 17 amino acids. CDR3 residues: CASSLASSQNGAYEQYF. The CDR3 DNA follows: TGTGCCAGCAGCTTAGCGTCTTCCCAGAACGGTGCTTACGAGCAGTACTTC.